This is a list of T cell receptor beta chains from one sample in a study of T cells in Graves' hyperthyroidism and ophthalmopathy. TCRdb analysed the multiplex PCR reads with MiXCR anew, one entry per CDR3 protein. The data show about 300,000 distinct CDR3 sequences, 16% seen once. Sequenced input: blood. The receptors here all came from a man aged 30 to 45 with Graves' hyperthyroidism. CDR3s leave out the opening cysteine and the closing phenylalanine or tryptophan. Each record gives: CDR3 length, J gene, clone size, V gene, CDR3 protein. Only some rows state a clone size, as once, few, many or a class for expanded clones.

length: 13
J: TRBJ2-5
size: many
V: TRBV11-2
CDR3: ASSLGGTSVETQY

length: 12
J: TRBJ2-1
size: once
V: TRBV12-3/TRBV12-4
CDR3: ASSGLDRYNEQF

length: 13
J: TRBJ2-5
size: many
V: TRBV11-2
CDR3: ASSLDNGREETQY

length: 10
J: TRBJ2-1
size: NA
V: TRBV7-9
CDR3: ASSLGGREQL

length: 9
J: TRBJ2-1
size: few
V: TRBV6-2/TRBV6-3
CDR3: ACEQGGEQF

length: 14
J: TRBJ2-7
size: NA
V: TRBV7-9
CDR3: ASSPREAGGHYEQY

length: 11
J: TRBJ2-4
size: few
V: TRBV28
CDR3: ASSLDGKNIQY

length: 13
J: TRBJ1-3
size: few
V: TRBV20-1
CDR3: SAPIRTGPGNTIY

length: 10
J: TRBJ2-7
size: few
V: TRBV15
CDR3: ATSDRTYEQY

length: 11
J: TRBJ2-7
size: many
V: TRBV30
CDR3: AWGSGRTYEQY

length: 13
J: TRBJ2-5
size: NA
V: TRBV15
CDR3: ATSGDRGQQETQY

length: 17
J: TRBJ2-1
size: many
V: TRBV6-2/TRBV6-3
CDR3: ASSYPSRGTSGSYNEQF

length: 12
J: TRBJ2-7
size: NA
V: TRBV28
CDR3: ASFSAGGSYEQY

length: 14
J: TRBJ1-4
size: many
V: TRBV2
CDR3: ASSKSRATENEKLF

length: 12
J: TRBJ1-2
size: many
V: TRBV29-1
CDR3: SALGAGAGYGYT

length: 17
J: TRBJ2-1
size: few
V: TRBV20-1
CDR3: SATGLAGGRKGSYNEQF

length: 13
J: TRBJ1-5
size: many
V: TRBV11-2
CDR3: ASSLDRQYNQPQH

length: 14
J: TRBJ2-5
size: many
V: TRBV11-2
CDR3: ASSLDGRDMRETQY

length: 10
J: TRBJ2-7
size: few
V: TRBV20-1
CDR3: SAMDRVDEQY

length: 10
J: TRBJ1-3
size: few
V: TRBV30
CDR3: AWIGSGNTIY

length: 13
J: TRBJ2-5
size: few
V: TRBV25-1
CDR3: ASSGGSVIRETQY

length: 13
J: TRBJ2-7
size: few
V: TRBV4-1
CDR3: ASSLGLGETYEQY

length: 15
J: TRBJ1-4
size: NA
V: TRBV19
CDR3: ASRGIRGDATNEKLF

length: 13
J: TRBJ2-5
size: many
V: TRBV15
CDR3: ATSDPRRWQETQY

length: 15
J: TRBJ2-2
size: many
V: TRBV11-1
CDR3: ASSRSDAGGAAGKLF

length: 11
J: TRBJ1-1
size: many
V: TRBV12-3/TRBV12-4
CDR3: ASRGTSNTEAF

length: 13
J: TRBJ2-1
size: NA
V: TRBV7-2
CDR3: ASSPLAARGNEQF

length: 11
J: TRBJ2-3
size: NA
V: TRBV29-1
CDR3: SVDPVSTDTQY

length: 13
J: TRBJ2-4
size: many
V: TRBV11-2
CDR3: ASSSPSGSVNIQY

length: 12
J: TRBJ2-1
size: NA
V: TRBV11-2
CDR3: ASSIGAAYNEQF